A selection of T cell receptor beta chains follows, all from one sample in a study of graft-versus-host responses after intestinal transplantation. Clones were read by immunoSEQ multiplex PCR, and TCRdb kept only the in-frame ones, dropping some. This sample carries tens of thousands of clones, roughly 96% of them seen once, and the ten largest clones take roughly 0.21%. No antigens are known for them. Sequencing used unstimulated CD8+ T cells sorted from spleen or lymph node cells, obtained before transplant. The receptors stem from a human donor who was the organ donor for an intestinal transplant. Both conserved end residues are part of each CDR3. Fields, in order: V gene, clone size, J gene, D gene, CDR3 protein, CDR3 DNA. A D gene is named only where the DNA matches it firmly. Not all rows give a size; the values are once, few, many and, for expanded clones, a class.

TRBV13,NA,TRBJ2-7,NA,CASSLGQPYEQYF,TGTGCCAGCAGCTTAGGGCAGCCCTACGAGCAGTACTTC
TRBV11-3,once,TRBJ2-7,NA,CASSRTAGDYEQYF,TGTGCCAGCAGCCGTACGGCAGGGGACTACGAGCAGTACTTC
TRBV2,NA,TRBJ2-7,NA,CASRPTSSYEQYF,TGTGCCAGCAGGCCCACCAGCTCCTACGAGCAGTACTTC
TRBV10-2,NA,TRBJ1-5,NA,CASSAGWARDQPQHF,TGCGCCAGCAGTGCGGGTTGGGCTCGAGATCAGCCCCAGCATTTT
TRBV11-2,NA,TRBJ2-7,TRBD1,CASSLGTGGADYSYEQYF,TGTGCCAGCAGCTTAGGGACAGGGGGCGCCGACTACTCCTACGAGCAGTACTTC
TRBV20-1,NA,TRBJ2-7,NA,CSARDSYEQYF,TGCAGTGCCCGTGACAGTTACGAGCAGTACTTC
TRBV7-9,NA,TRBJ2-1,NA,CASSSVGSGASDEQFF,TGTGCCAGCAGCTCGGTCGGATCTGGGGCCTCCGATGAGCAGTTCTTC
TRBV5-1,NA,TRBJ1-1,NA,CASSAGDTEAFF,TGCGCCAGCAGCGCCGGGGACACTGAAGCTTTCTTT
TRBV7-6,NA,TRBJ2-3,TRBD2,CASRPTSGGADTQYF,TGTGCCAGCAGGCCGACTAGCGGGGGGGCAGATACGCAGTATTTT
TRBV19,NA,TRBJ2-3,NA,CASRDLGFSTDTQYF,TGTGCCAGTAGGGACCTAGGTTTTAGCACAGATACGCAGTATTTT
TRBV5-4,NA,TRBJ2-1,TRBD1,CASSLGQGVNEQFF,TGTGCCAGCAGCTTGGGACAGGGGGTCAATGAGCAGTTCTTC
TRBV6-4,NA,TRBJ1-6,NA,CASSLGTSNSPLHF,TGTGCCAGCAGTTTAGGGACGAGTAATTCACCCCTCCACTTT
TRBV9,NA,TRBJ1-2,TRBD1,CASSAVDRDYGYTF,TGTGCCAGCAGCGCCGTGGACAGGGATTATGGCTACACCTTC
TRBV27,NA,TRBJ2-1,NA,CASSLQGGQVSYNEQFF,TGTGCCAGCAGTTTACAGGGCGGTCAGGTCTCCTACAATGAGCAGTTCTTC
TRBV27,NA,TRBJ1-6,TRBD1,CASSSKGQTYNSPLHF,TGTGCCAGCAGTTCGAAGGGACAGACCTATAATTCACCCCTCCACTTT